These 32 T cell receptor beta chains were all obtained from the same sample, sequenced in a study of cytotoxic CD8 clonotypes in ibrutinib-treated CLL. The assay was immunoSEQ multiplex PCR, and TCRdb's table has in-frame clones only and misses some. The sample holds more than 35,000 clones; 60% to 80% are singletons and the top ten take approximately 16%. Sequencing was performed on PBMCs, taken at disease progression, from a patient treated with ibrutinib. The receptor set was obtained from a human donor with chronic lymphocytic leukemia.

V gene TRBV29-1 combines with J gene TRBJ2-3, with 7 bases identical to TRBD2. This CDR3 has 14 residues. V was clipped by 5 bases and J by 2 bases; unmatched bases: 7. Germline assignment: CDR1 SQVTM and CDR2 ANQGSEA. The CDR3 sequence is CSVRSGAHTDTQYF. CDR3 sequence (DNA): TGCAGCGTTAGGAGCGGGGCCCACACAGATACGCAGTATTTT.

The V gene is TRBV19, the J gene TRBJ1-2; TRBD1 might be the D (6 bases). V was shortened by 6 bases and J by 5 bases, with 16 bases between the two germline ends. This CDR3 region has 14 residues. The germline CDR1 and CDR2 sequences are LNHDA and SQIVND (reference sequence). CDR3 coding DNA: TGTGCCAGTAGCATCTTGTGGGGACAATATGGCTACACCTTC. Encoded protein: CASSILWGQYGYTF. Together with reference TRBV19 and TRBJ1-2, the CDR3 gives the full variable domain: DGGITQSPKYLFRKEGQNVTLSCEQNLNHDAMYWYRQDPGQGLRLIYYSQIVNDFQKGDIAEGYSVSREKKESFPLTVTSAQKNPTAFYLCASSILWGQYGYTFGSGTRLTVV.

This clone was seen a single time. CDR3 in amino acids: CASSGRGQAGELFF. The CDR3 DNA follows: TGTGCCAGCAGTGGTCGGGGTCAGGCCGGGGAGCTGTTTTTT. The chain combines TRBV6-1 with TRBJ2-2; a weak D match, TRBD2 (5 bases). This CDR3 spans 14 amino acids. The V gene lost 4 bases and the J gene lost 6 bases, with 12 bases spanning the gap. Germline CDR1 and CDR2: MNHNS and SASEGT.

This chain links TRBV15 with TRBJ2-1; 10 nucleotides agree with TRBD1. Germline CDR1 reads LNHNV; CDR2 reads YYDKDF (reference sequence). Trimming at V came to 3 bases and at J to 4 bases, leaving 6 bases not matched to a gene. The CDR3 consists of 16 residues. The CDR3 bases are TGTGCCACCAGCAGCCCTGGGACAGGGGCTTACAATGAGCAGTTCTTC. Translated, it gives CATSSPGTGAYNEQFF.

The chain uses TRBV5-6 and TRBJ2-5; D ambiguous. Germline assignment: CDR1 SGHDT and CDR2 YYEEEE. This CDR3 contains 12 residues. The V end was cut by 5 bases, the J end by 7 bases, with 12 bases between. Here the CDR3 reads CASSVSIGTQYF. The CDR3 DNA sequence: TGTGCCAGCAGTGTATCAATAGGGACCCAGTACTTC. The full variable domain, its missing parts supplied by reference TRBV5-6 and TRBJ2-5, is DAGVTQSPTHLIKTRGQQVTLRCSPKSGHDTVSWYQQALGQGPQFIFQYYEEEERQRGNFPDRFSGHQFPNYSSELNVNALLLGDSALYLCASSVSIGTQYFGPGTRLLVL.

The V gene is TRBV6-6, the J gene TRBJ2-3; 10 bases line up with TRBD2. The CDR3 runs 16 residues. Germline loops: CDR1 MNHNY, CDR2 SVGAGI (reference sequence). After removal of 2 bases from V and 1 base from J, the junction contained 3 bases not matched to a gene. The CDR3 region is CASSYQRGGRTDTQYF. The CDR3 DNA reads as TGTGCCAGCAGTTACCAGCGGGGGGGGCGCACAGATACGCAGTATTTT.

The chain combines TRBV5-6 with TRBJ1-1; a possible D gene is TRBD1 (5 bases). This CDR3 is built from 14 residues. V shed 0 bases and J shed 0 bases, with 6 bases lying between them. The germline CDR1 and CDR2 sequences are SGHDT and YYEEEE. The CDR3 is CASSLGQMNTEAFF. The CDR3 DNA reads TGTGCCAGCAGCTTGGGACAGATGAACACTGAAGCTTTCTTT. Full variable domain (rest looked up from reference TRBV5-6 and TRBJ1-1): DAGVTQSPTHLIKTRGQQVTLRCSPKSGHDTVSWYQQALGQGPQFIFQYYEEEERQRGNFPDRFSGHQFPNYSSELNVNALLLGDSALYLCASSLGQMNTEAFFGQGTRLTVV.

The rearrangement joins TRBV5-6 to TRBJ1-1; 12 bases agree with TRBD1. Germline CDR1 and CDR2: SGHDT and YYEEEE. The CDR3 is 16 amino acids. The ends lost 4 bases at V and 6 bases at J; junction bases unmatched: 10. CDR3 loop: CASSRTSGTGGPEAFF. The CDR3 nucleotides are TGTGCCAGCAGCCGGACTAGCGGGACAGGGGGCCCTGAAGCTTTCTTT.

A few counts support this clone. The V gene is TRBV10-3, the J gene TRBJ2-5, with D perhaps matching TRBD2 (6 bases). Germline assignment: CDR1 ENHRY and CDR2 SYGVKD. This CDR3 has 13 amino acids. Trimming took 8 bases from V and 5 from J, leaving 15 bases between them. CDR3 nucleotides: TGTGCCATCGCTTTAGGAGGGACGGAGACCCAGTACTTC. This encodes CAIALGGTETQYF.

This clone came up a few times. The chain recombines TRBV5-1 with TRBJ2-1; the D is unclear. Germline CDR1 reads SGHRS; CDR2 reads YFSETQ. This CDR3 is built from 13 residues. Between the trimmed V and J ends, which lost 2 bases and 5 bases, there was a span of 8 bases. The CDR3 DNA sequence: TGCGCCAGCAGCTTCGGGCAGAACAATGAGCAGTTCTTC. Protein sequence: CASSFGQNNEQFF.

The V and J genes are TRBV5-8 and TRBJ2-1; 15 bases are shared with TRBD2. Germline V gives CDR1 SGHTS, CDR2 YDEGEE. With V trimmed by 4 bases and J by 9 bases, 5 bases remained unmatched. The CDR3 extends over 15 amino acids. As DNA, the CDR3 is TGTGCCAGCAGCACGGGACTAGCGGGGGGTGGTGAGCAGTTCTTC. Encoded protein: CASSTGLAGGGEQFF.

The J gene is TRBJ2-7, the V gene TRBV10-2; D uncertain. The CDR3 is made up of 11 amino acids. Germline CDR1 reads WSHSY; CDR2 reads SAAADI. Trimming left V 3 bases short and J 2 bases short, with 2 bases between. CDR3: CASSDPYEQYF. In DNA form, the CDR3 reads TGCGCCAGCAGTGATCCCTACGAGCAGTACTTC.

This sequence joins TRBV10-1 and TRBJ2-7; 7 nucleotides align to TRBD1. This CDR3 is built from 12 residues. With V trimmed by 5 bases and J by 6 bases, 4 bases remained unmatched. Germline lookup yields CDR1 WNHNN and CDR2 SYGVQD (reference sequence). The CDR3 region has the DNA TGCGCCAGCAGTTTGACAGGGCTCGAGCAGTACTTC. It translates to CASSLTGLEQYF.

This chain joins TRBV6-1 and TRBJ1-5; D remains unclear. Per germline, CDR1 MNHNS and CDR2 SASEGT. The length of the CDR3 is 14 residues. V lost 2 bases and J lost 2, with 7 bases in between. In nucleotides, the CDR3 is TGTGCCAGCAGTGAAAGGGTGGGCAATCAGCCCCAGCATTTT. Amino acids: CASSERVGNQPQHF.

The CDR3 DNA follows: TGTGCCAGCAGCGGGCTCCATTCCTACGAGCAGTACTTC. It codes for CASSGLHSYEQYF. V gene TRBV2 combines with J gene TRBJ2-7, with D uncertain. V was clipped by 6 bases and J by 1 base, with 10 bases between them. The CDR3 has 13 amino acids. Germline CDR1 and CDR2: SNHLY and FYNNEI.

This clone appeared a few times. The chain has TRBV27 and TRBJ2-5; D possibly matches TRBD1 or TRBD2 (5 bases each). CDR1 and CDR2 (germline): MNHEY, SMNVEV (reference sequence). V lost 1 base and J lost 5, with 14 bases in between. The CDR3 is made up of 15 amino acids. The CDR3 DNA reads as TGTGCCAGCAGTTTATTAAGGGACGCCCCGGAGACCCAGTACTTC. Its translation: CASSLLRDAPETQYF.

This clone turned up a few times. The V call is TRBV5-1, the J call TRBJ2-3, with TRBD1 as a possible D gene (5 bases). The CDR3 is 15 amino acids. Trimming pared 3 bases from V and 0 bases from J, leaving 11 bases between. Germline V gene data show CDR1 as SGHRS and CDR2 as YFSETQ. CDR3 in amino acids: CASSSTGPSTDTQYF. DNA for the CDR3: TGCGCCAGCAGCTCCACAGGCCCTAGCACAGATACGCAGTATTTT.

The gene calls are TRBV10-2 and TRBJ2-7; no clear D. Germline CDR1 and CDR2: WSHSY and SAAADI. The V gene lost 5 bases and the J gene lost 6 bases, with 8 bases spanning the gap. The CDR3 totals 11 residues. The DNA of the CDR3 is TGCGCCAGCAGTTTCGTGGGCGAGCAGTACTTC. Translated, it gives CASSFVGEQYF.

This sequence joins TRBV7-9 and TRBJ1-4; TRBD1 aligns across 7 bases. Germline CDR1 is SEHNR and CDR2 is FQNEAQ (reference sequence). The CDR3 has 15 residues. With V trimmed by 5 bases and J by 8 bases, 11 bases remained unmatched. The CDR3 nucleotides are TGTGCCAGCAGCCCTATTAGGGGGCTGGGGGAAAAACTGTTTTTT. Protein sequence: CASSPIRGLGEKLFF.

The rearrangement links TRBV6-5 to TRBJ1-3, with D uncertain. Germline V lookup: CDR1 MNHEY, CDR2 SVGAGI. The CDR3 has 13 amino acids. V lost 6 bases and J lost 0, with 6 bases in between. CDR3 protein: CASRDYSGNTIYF. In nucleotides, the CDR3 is TGTGCCAGCAGGGATTACTCTGGAAACACCATATATTTT.

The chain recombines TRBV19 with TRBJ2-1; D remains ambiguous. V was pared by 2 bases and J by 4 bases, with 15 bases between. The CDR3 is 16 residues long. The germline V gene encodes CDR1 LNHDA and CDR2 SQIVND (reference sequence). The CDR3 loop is CASSIPLGPTYNEQFF. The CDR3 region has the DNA TGTGCCAGTAGTATACCTTTGGGTCCTACGTACAATGAGCAGTTCTTC.

As DNA, the CDR3 is TGTGCCAGCAGCTTTGGCAGGGCCGGAACACCCCTCCACTTT. This translates into CASSFGRAGTPLHF. V and J are TRBV11-2 and TRBJ1-6; tentative D call: TRBD1 (5 bases). CDR1 is SGHAT, CDR2 FQNNGV, per germline. V gave up 3 bases and J gave up 11 bases, with 14 bases separating them. CDR3 length equals 14 residues. Based on the CDR3 plus reference TRBV11-2 and TRBJ1-6, the full variable domain is EAGVAQSPRYKIIEKRQSVAFWCNPISGHATLYWYQQILGQGPKLLIQFQNNGVVDDSQLPKDRFSAERLKGVDSTLKIQPAKLEDSAVYLCASSFGRAGTPLHFGNGTRLTVT.

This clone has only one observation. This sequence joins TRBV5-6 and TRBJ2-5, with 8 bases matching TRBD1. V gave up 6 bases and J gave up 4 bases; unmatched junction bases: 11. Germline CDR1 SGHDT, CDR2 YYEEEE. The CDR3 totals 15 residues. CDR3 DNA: TGTGCCAGCACCCCCGGGGGCAGGGGGCTAGAGACCCAGTACTTC. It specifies CASTPGGRGLETQYF.

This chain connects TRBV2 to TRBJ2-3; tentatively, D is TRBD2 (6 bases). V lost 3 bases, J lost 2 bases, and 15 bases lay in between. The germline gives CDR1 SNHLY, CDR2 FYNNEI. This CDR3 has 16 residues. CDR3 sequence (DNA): TGTGCCAGCAGTGATAGGGCTAGCGCAATCACAGATACGCAGTATTTT. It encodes CASSDRASAITDTQYF.

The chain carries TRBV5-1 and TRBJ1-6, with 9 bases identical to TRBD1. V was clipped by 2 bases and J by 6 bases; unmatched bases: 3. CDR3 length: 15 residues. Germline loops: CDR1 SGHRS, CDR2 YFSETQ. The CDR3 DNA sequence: TGCGCCAGCAGCTTAACGGGACAGGGTAATTCACCCCTCCACTTT. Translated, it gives CASSLTGQGNSPLHF.

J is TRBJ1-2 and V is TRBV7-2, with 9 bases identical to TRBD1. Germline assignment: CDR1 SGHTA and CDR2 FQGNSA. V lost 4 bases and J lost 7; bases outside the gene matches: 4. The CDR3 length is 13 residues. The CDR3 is CASSSQTGGGYTF. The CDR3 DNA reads TGTGCCAGCAGCTCCCAGACAGGGGGTGGCTACACCTTC.

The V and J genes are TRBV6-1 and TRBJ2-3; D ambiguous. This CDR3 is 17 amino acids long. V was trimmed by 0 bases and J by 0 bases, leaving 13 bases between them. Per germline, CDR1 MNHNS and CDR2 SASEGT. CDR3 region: CASSEAGGRLSTDTQYF. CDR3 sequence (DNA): TGTGCCAGCAGTGAAGCGGGTGGACGCCTTAGCACAGATACGCAGTATTTT.

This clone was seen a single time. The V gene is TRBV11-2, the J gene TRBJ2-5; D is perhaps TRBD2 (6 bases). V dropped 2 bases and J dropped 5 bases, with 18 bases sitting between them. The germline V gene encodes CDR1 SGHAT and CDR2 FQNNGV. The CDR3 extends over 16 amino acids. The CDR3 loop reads CASSLKGGGGFETQYF. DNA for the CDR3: TGTGCCAGCAGCTTAAAGGGTGGAGGAGGGTTCGAGACCCAGTACTTC.

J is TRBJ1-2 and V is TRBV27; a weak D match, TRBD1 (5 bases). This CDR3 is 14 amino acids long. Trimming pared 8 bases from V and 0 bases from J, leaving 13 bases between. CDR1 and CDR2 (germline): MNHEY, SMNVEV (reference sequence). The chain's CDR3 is CASARESANYGYTF. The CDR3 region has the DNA TGTGCCAGCGCCAGGGAGTCGGCTAACTATGGCTACACCTTC.

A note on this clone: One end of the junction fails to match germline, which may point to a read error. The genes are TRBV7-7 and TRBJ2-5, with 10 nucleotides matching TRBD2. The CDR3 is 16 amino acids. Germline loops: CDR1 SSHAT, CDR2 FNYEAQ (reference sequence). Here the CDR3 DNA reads TGTGCTAGCAGCTTACGAGCGGGGGGGCTAGGAGAGACCCAGTACTTC. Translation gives CASSLRAGGLGETQYF.

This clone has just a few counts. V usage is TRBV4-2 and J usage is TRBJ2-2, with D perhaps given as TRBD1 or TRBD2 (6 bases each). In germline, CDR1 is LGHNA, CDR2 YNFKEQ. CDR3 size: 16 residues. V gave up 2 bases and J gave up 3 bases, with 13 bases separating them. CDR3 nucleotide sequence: TGTGCCAGCAGCCAAAGGGGGACGGGGGACACCGGGGAGCTGTTTTTT. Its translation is CASSQRGTGDTGELFF.

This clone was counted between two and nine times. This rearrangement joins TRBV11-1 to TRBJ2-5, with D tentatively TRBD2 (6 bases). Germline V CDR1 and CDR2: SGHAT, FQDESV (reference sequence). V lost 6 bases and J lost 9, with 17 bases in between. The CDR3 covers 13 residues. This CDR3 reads CASRLAFGGAQYF. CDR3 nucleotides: TGTGCCAGCAGGCTAGCGTTCGGGGGTGCCCAGTACTTC.